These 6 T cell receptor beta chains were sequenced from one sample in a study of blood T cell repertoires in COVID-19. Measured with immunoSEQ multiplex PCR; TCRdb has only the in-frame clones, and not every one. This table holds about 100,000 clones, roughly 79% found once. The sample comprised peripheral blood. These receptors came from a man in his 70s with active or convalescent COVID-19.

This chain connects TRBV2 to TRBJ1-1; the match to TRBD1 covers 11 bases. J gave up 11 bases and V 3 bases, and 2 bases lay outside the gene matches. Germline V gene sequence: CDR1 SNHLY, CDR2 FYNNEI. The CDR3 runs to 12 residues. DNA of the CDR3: TGTGCCAGCAGTGAGGGACAGGGGGTGGCTTTCTTT. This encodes CASSEGQGVAFF. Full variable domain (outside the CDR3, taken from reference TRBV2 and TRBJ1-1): EPEVTQTPSHQVTQMGQEVILRCVPISNHLYFYWYRQILGQKVEFLVSFYNNEISEKSEIFDDQFSVERPDGSNFTLKIRSTKLEDSAMYFCASSEGQGVAFFGQGTRLTVV.

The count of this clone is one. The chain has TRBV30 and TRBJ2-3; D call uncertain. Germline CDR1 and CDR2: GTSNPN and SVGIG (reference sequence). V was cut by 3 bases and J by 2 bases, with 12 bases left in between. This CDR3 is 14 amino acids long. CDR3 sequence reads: CAWRAGPNTDTQYF. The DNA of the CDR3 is TGTGCCTGGAGGGCAGGCCCCAACACAGATACGCAGTATTTT.

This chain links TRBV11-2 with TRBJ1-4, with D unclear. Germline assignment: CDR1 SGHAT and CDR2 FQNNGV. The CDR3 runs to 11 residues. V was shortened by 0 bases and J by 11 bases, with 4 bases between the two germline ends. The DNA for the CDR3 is TGTGCCAGCAGCTTAGACGCGAAACTGTTTTTT. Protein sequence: CASSLDAKLFF.

The CDR3 region has the DNA TGTGCCATCAGTGTCAGGGGGCGCGAACTCGAGCAGTACTTC. Protein: CAISVRGRELEQYF. The chain carries TRBV10-3 and TRBJ2-7, with 8 bases aligning to TRBD1. V lost 4 bases, J lost 6 bases, and 8 bases stayed unmatched. CDR1 and CDR2 from the germline V gene are ENHRY and SYGVKD. The CDR3 is 14 amino acids.

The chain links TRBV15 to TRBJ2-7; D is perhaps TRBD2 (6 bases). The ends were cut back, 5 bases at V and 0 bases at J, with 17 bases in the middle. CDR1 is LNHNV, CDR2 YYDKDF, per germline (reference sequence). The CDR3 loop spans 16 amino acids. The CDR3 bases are TGTGCCACCAGCCCTTCCGGACTAACCTTCTCCTACGAGCAGTACTTC. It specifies CATSPSGLTFSYEQYF.

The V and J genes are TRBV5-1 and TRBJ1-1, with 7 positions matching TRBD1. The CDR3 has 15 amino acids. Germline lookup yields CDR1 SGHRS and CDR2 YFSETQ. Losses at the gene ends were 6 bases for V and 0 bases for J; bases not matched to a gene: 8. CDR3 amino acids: CASTDRVNMNTEAFF. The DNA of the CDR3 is TGCGCCAGCACCGACAGGGTAAATATGAACACTGAAGCTTTCTTT. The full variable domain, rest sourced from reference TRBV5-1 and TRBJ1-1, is KAGVTQTPRYLIKTRGQQVTLSCSPISGHRSVSWYQQTPGQGLQFLFEYFSETQRNKGNFPGRFSGRQFSNSRSEMNVSTLELGDSALYLCASTDRVNMNTEAFFGQGTRLTVV.